Following are 25 T cell receptor beta chains from one sample sequenced in a study of identical twins' blood T cells. TCRdb itself ran the 5' RACE reads through MiXCR, one entry per CDR3 protein. This table has about 370,000 distinct CDR3 sequences, approximately 30% appearing once. The sequenced material came from PBMCs. Receptors originate from a woman aged 18-50 years in good health.

This clonotype was seen many times. V and J are TRBV4-1 and TRBJ1-1; the D is unclear. Germline CDR1 is MGHRA and CDR2 is YSYEKL. The V and J ends lost 4 bases and 1 base respectively, with 13 bases between them. There are 15 residues in the CDR3. CDR3 sequence reads: CASSLLGGGNTEAFF. In DNA form, the CDR3 reads TGCGCCAGCAGCCTCCTAGGCGGAGGGAACACTGAAGCTTTCTTT.

The gene calls are TRBV29-1 and TRBJ2-1; 7 bases are a match to TRBD2. This CDR3 has 14 amino acids. CDR1 and CDR2 (germline): SQVTM, ANQGSEA. Trimming took 4 bases from V and 5 from J; bases not matched to a gene: 8. The CDR3 protein is CSVGLASRNNEQFF. Here the CDR3 DNA reads TGCAGCGTTGGACTAGCCTCTCGGAACAATGAGCAGTTCTTC.

This clonotype was seen a few times. The CDR3 region has the DNA TGTGCCAGCAGCTACCTCCTGGGGGGGAAAACGAACACCGGGGAGCTGTTTTTT. This translates into CASSYLLGGKTNTGELFF. The chain couples TRBV11-2 to TRBJ2-2; TRBD2 matches at 7 bases. V was clipped by 4 bases and J by 0 bases; unmatched bases: 11. CDR1 is SGHAT and CDR2 is FQNNGV in the germline V gene. CDR3 length: 18 amino acids.

This clonotype has a single count. This chain connects TRBV19 to TRBJ1-5; D gene uncertain. Germline V gene lookup returns CDR1 LNHDA and CDR2 SQIVND (reference sequence). The V end lost 6 bases, the J end lost 7 bases, and 10 bases lay between the germline ends. This CDR3 has 12 amino acids. Here the CDR3 DNA reads TGTGCCAGTAGGGACCCCGGGCAGCCCCAGCATTTT. Translating it yields CASRDPGQPQHF.

In its sample, this clonotype was seen a few times. The V call is TRBV12-3 or TRBV12-4, the J call TRBJ2-2; either TRBD1 or TRBD2 may supply D (5 bases each). This CDR3 is 14 amino acids long. The germline V and J ends were trimmed by 6 bases and 6 bases, with 14 bases remaining between them. DNA for the CDR3: TGTGCCAGCAGCCTAATGATGGGGGCCGGGGAGCTGTTTTTT. Translating gives CASSLMMGAGELFF.

The rearrangement links TRBV5-1 to TRBJ1-6; no definite D call. CDR1 and CDR2 from the germline V gene are SGHRS and YFSETQ. The CDR3 length is 14 residues. V dropped 4 bases and J dropped 10 bases, with 15 bases sitting between them. CDR3 region: CASSPAPENSPLHF. The CDR3 DNA follows: TGCGCCAGCAGCCCGGCTCCAGAAAACTCACCCCTCCACTTT.

The chain couples TRBV6-6 to TRBJ2-1, with 8 bases fitting TRBD2. Germline V gene lookup returns CDR1 MNHNY and CDR2 SVGAGI (reference sequence). The CDR3 totals 19 residues. J was trimmed by 1 base and V by 0 bases; bases with no gene match: 11. This chain's CDR3 is CASSYSLGSGIGSYNEQFF. CDR3 coding DNA: TGTGCCAGCAGTTACTCGTTGGGTAGCGGGATCGGGTCCTACAATGAGCAGTTCTTC.

This clonotype was seen at least ten times. The chain combines TRBV15 with TRBJ2-7; TRBD1 matches 10 bases. The germline V gene encodes CDR1 LNHNV and CDR2 YYDKDF (reference sequence). This CDR3 has 13 amino acids. The trim removed 3 bases at V and 4 bases at J, leaving 0 bases unmatched. This CDR3 reads CATSRDRGYEQYF. In nucleotides, the CDR3 is TGTGCCACCAGCAGGGACAGGGGGTACGAGCAGTACTTC.

DNA of the CDR3: TGTGCCAGCACCCGACTTCTAGCGGGCTCCTCCTACGAGCAGTACTTC. It codes for CASTRLLAGSSYEQYF. The gene calls are TRBV11-2 and TRBJ2-7; the match to TRBD2 covers 8 bases. The CDR3 totals 16 residues. V trimming: 7 bases; J trimming: 0 bases; junction bases outside the gene matches: 11. The germline gives CDR1 SGHAT, CDR2 FQNNGV.

This clonotype was detected only a few times. The chain combines TRBV10-3 with TRBJ2-3; 7 bases are a match to TRBD2. CDR3 size: 13 residues. The ends lost 8 bases at V and 0 bases at J; junction bases unmatched: 2. Germline assignment: CDR1 ENHRY and CDR2 SYGVKD. CDR3 residues: CAIRAGSTDTQYF. The CDR3 bases are TGTGCCATCCGAGCGGGAAGCACAGATACGCAGTATTTT.

The chain recombines TRBV7-8 with TRBJ1-2, with a weak D call TRBD1 (5 bases). This CDR3 has 16 residues. Trimming stripped 4 bases from V and 4 bases from J, with 19 bases between. Germline CDR1 SGHVS, CDR2 FQNEAQ. The CDR3 spells CASSSGTSFRGYGYTF. The CDR3 DNA reads TGTGCCAGCAGCTCCGGGACTTCCTTTCGTGGCTATGGCTACACCTTC.

In the case of this clonotype: The junction does not match germline at one end; this may be a read error. The chain uses TRBV9 and TRBJ1-3; the D is unclear. The germline CDR1 and CDR2 sequences are SGDLS and YYNGEE. There are 12 residues in the CDR3. As DNA, the CDR3 is TGTTCCAGATCCCCAAATCGTACCACCATATATTTT. Its translation: CSRSPNRTTIYF.

This clonotype was counted only a few times. V is TRBV2 and J is TRBJ1-5; the D is unclear. The CDR3 runs to 12 residues. Per the germline V gene, CDR1 is SNHLY and CDR2 is FYNNEI. Between the trimmed V and J ends, which lost 3 bases and 5 bases, there was a span of 5 bases. This chain's CDR3 is CASSDGDQPQHF. CDR3 DNA sequence: TGTGCCAGCAGTGATGGAGATCAGCCCCAGCATTTT. The whole variable domain, remainder taken from reference TRBV2 and TRBJ1-5, is EPEVTQTPSHQVTQMGQEVILRCVPISNHLYFYWYRQILGQKVEFLVSFYNNEISEKSEIFDDQFSVERPDGSNFTLKIRSTKLEDSAMYFCASSDGDQPQHFGDGTRLSIL.

This clonotype was picked up a small number of times. The rearrangement joins TRBV6-2 or TRBV6-3 to TRBJ2-1, with TRBD2 matching over 9 bases. Germline V lookup: CDR1 MNHEY, CDR2 SVGEGT. V was clipped by 0 bases and J by 6 bases; unmatched bases: 3. The CDR3 spans 15 residues. The CDR3 region has the DNA TGTGCCAGCAGTTACTCAAGGACTAGCGCCAATGAGCAGTTCTTC. Its protein is CASSYSRTSANEQFF.

This chain connects TRBV27 to TRBJ1-1; D remains ambiguous. The CDR3 spans 13 residues. Germline V gene sequence: CDR1 MNHEY, CDR2 SMNVEV (reference sequence). Between the trimmed V and J ends, which lost 1 base and 3 bases, there was a span of 6 bases. CDR3 in amino acids: CASSLFPDTEAFF. CDR3 nucleotides: TGTGCCAGCAGTTTATTCCCGGACACTGAAGCTTTCTTT.

This clonotype was detected only a few times. V gene TRBV2 combines with J gene TRBJ1-5, with 11 bases aligning to TRBD1. Trimming removed 8 bases from V and 4 bases from J; junction bases left unmatched: 10. The CDR3 runs 16 residues. Germline V gene sequence: CDR1 SNHLY, CDR2 FYNNEI. The CDR3, as DNA: TGTGCCAGCTCCCGGGACAGGGGGGGAAAGAATCAGCCCCAGCATTTT. Translating it yields CASSRDRGGKNQPQHF.

The rearrangement joins TRBV13 to TRBJ2-1; tentatively, D is TRBD2 (6 bases). V was pared by 6 bases and J by 4 bases, with 16 bases between. Germline loops: CDR1 PRHDT, CDR2 FYEKMQ (reference sequence). The CDR3 totals 15 residues. The CDR3 loop is CASSSSGTAYNEQFF. The CDR3 nucleotides are TGTGCCAGCAGTTCTTCCGGGACTGCATACAATGAGCAGTTCTTC.

Turning to this clonotype: The junction departs from the called germline gene at one end, perhaps through a read error. V and J are TRBV5-1 and TRBJ1-2; the D gene is possibly TRBD1 (6 bases). The germline V gene encodes CDR1 SGHRS and CDR2 YFSETQ. The CDR3 has 13 amino acids. CDR3 coding DNA: TGCGCCAGCAGATCCGACAGGAGCTATTGCTACACCTTC. It specifies CASRSDRSYCYTF.

There are many counts of this clonotype. V is TRBV3-1 and J is TRBJ2-3; D unclear. This CDR3 is 14 amino acids long. Germline values: CDR1 LGHDT, CDR2 YNNKEL (reference sequence). Deletions cut 5 bases from V and 5 bases from J, with 14 bases between. Here the CDR3 reads CASSSRSTGDTQYF. As DNA, the CDR3 is TGTGCCAGCAGCTCCCGCTCGACTGGAGATACGCAGTATTTT.

This clonotype was recorded a few times. The chain combines TRBV5-1 with TRBJ1-1; D may be TRBD1 (5 bases). The CDR3 contains 15 residues. Trimming left V 0 bases short and J 3 bases short, with 12 bases between. Germline CDR1 SGHRS, CDR2 YFSETQ. CDR3 in DNA: TGCGCCAGCAGCTTGGATCGGGGGGTGTACACTGAAGCTTTCTTT. It codes for CASSLDRGVYTEAFF. Filled out from reference TRBV5-1 and TRBJ1-1, the complete variable domain reads KAGVTQTPRYLIKTRGQQVTLSCSPISGHRSVSWYQQTPGQGLQFLFEYFSETQRNKGNFPGRFSGRQFSNSRSEMNVSTLELGDSALYLCASSLDRGVYTEAFFGQGTRLTVV.

This clonotype was picked up a small number of times. The chain is built from TRBV11-3 and TRBJ2-7; D perhaps matches TRBD1 (6 bases). The V gene's germline CDR1 is SGHNT and CDR2 YENEEA. V gave up 1 base and J gave up 4 bases, with 11 bases separating them. The CDR3 totals 14 residues. CDR3 in DNA: TGTGCCAGCAGCTTAGCTACAGGGTTATACGAGCAGTACTTC. This gives the protein CASSLATGLYEQYF.

This clonotype came up a few times. The chain joins TRBV20-1 to TRBJ1-1; D gene ambiguous. Trimming took 0 bases from V and 3 from J, leaving 5 bases between them. Germline V gene sequence: CDR1 DFQATT, CDR2 SNEGSKA (reference sequence). CDR3 size: 12 residues. In nucleotides, the CDR3 is TGCAGTGCTAGAGACGGACACACTGAAGCTTTCTTT. It specifies CSARDGHTEAFF.

J is TRBJ2-4 and V is TRBV30; D is unresolved. Germline V gene data show CDR1 as GTSNPN and CDR2 as SVGIG (reference sequence). V was pared by 5 bases and J by 6 bases, with 14 bases between. This CDR3 has 13 residues. The CDR3 loop reads CAWANLARNIQYF. The DNA of the CDR3 is TGTGCCTGGGCCAATCTCGCACGAAACATTCAGTACTTC.

This chain uses TRBV19 with TRBJ1-1; 7 nucleotides line up with TRBD1. With V trimmed by 7 bases and J by 0 bases, 5 bases remained unmatched. The V gene's germline CDR1 is LNHDA and CDR2 SQIVND (reference sequence). The CDR3 consists of 14 residues. The CDR3 DNA is TGTGCCAGTACCCTGACAGGGCTGAACACTGAAGCTTTCTTT. It specifies CASTLTGLNTEAFF. The complete variable domain, with remaining parts taken from reference TRBV19 and TRBJ1-1, reads DGGITQSPKYLFRKEGQNVTLSCEQNLNHDAMYWYRQDPGQGLRLIYYSQIVNDFQKGDIAEGYSVSREKKESFPLTVTSAQKNPTAFYLCASTLTGLNTEAFFGQGTRLTVV.

A few counts support this clonotype. This chain links TRBV10-3 with TRBJ2-7; the D gene is possibly TRBD1 (6 bases). The ends were cut back, 4 bases at V and 0 bases at J, with 7 bases in the middle. Germline CDR1 reads ENHRY; CDR2 reads SYGVKD. The CDR3 spans 13 residues. The CDR3 region has the DNA TGTGCCATCAGTGGGACAGTCTCCTACGAGCAGTACTTC. Its protein is CAISGTVSYEQYF.